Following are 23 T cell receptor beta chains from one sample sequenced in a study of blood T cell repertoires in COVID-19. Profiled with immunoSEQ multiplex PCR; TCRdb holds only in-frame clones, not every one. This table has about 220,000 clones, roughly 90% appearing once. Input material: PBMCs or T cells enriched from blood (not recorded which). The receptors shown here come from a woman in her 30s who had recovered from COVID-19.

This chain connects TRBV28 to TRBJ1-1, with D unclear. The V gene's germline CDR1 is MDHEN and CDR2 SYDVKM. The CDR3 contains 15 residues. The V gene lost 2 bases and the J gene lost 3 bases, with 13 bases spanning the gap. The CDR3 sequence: CASSLRSGVYTEAFF. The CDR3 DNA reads TGTGCCAGCAGTTTAAGATCGGGTGTGTACACTGAAGCTTTCTTT.

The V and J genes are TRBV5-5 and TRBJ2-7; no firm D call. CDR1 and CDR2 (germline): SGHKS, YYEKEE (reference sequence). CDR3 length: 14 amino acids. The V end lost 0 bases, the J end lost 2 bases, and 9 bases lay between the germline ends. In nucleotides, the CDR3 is TGTGCCAGCAGCTTGGCCGGTAATCCCTACGAGCAGTACTTC. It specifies CASSLAGNPYEQYF.

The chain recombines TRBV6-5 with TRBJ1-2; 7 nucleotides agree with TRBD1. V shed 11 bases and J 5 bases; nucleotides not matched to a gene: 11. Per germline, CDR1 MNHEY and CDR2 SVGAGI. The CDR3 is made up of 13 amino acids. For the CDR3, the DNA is TGTGCCGCTCGACAGGGTTGGGGGTATGGCTACACCTTC. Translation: CAARQGWGYGYTF.

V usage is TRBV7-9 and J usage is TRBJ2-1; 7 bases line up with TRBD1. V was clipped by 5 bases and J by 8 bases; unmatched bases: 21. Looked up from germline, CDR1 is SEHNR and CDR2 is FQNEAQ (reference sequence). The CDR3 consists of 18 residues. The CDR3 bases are TGTGCCAGCAGCCCGAAGGACAGGTCTACTTGGGGGATGGATGAGCAGTTCTTC. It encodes CASSPKDRSTWGMDEQFF.

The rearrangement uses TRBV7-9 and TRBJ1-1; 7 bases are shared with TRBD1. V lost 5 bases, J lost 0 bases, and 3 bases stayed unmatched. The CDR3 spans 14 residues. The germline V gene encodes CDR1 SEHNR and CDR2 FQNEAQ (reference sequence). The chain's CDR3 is CASSARGMNTEAFF. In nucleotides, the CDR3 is TGTGCCAGCAGCGCCAGGGGGATGAACACTGAAGCTTTCTTT.

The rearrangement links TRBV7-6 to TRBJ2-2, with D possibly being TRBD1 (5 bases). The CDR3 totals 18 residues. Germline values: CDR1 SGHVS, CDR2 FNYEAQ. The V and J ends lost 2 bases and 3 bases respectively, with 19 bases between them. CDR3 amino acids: CASSLRTGPRPDTGELFF. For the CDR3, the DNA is TGTGCCAGCAGCTTAAGAACAGGACCTCGACCGGACACCGGGGAGCTGTTTTTT.

The DNA of the CDR3 is TGTGCCAGCAGCTTGTCGTTCCAGGGTCAGGGAAACACCATATATTTT. It yields the protein CASSLSFQGQGNTIYF. The chain is built from TRBV5-5 and TRBJ1-3; D is possibly TRBD1 (5 bases). V was pared by 1 base and J by 4 bases, with 15 bases between. The V gene's germline CDR1 is SGHKS and CDR2 YYEKEE (reference sequence). The CDR3 spans 16 residues.

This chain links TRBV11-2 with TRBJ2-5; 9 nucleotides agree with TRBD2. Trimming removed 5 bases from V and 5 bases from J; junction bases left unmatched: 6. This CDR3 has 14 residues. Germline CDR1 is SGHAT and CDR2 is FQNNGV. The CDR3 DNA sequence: TGTGCCAGCAGCCCTAGCGGGGTCCAGGAGACCCAGTACTTC. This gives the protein CASSPSGVQETQYF.

CDR3 sequence: CASSQSGQGDSQPQHF. For the CDR3, the DNA is TGTGCCAGCAGCCAATCAGGACAGGGGGATAGTCAGCCCCAGCATTTT. The chain joins TRBV3-1 (or the pseudogene TRBV3-2) to TRBJ1-5; 10 bases are a match to TRBD1. The J segment lost 6 bases and the V segment lost 2 bases, leaving 7 bases of the junction unmatched. The CDR3 runs to 16 residues. Germline loops: CDR1 LGHDT, CDR2 YNNKEL (reference sequence).

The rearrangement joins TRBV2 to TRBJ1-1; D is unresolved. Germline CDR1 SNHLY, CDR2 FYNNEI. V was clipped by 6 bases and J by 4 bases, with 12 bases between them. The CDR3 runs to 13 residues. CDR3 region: CASRRVDGTEAFF. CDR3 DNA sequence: TGTGCCAGCAGGAGGGTGGACGGCACTGAAGCTTTCTTT.

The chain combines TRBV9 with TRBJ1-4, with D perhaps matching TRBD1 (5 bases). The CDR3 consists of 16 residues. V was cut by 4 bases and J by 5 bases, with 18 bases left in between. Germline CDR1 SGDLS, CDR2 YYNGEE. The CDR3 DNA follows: TGTGCCAGCAGCCCCAGGGAAAGACATAACAATGAAAAACTGTTTTTT. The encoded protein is CASSPRERHNNEKLFF.

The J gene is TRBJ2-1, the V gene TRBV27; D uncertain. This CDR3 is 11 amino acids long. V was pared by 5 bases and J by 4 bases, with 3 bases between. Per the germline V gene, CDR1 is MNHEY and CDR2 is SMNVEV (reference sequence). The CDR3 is CASSRYNEQFF. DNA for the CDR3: TGTGCCAGCAGTCGTTACAATGAGCAGTTCTTC.

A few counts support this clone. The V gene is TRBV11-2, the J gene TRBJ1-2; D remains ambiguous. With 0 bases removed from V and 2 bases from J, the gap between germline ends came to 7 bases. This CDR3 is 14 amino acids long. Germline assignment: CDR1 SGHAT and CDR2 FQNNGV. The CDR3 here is CASSLEAGNYGYTF. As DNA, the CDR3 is TGTGCCAGCAGCTTAGAGGCGGGAAACTATGGCTACACCTTC.

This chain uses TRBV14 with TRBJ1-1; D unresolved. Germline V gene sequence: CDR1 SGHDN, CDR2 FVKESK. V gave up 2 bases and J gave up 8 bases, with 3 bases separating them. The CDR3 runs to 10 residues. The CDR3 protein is CASSQPEAFF. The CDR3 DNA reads TGTGCCAGCAGCCAACCGGAAGCTTTCTTT.

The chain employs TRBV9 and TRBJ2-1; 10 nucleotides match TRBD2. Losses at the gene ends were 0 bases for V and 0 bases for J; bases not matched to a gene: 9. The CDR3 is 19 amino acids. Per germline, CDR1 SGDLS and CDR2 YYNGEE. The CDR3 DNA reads TGTGCCAGCAGCGTAGGGCTAGCGGGGGCCGTGAGCTCCTACAATGAGCAGTTCTTC. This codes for CASSVGLAGAVSSYNEQFF.

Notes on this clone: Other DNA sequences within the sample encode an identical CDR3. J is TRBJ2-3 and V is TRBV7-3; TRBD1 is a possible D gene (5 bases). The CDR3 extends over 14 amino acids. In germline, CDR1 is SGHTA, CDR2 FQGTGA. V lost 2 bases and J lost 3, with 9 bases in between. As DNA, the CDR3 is TGTGCCAGCAGCTTAGGACAAAGGACAGATACGCAGTATTTT. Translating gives CASSLGQRTDTQYF.

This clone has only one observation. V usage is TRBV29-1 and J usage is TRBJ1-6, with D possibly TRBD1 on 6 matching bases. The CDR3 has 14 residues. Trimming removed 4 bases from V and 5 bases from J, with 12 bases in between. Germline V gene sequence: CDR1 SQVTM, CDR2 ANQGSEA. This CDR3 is CSVGGGADNSPLHF. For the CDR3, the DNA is TGCAGCGTTGGAGGGGGGGCAGATAATTCACCCCTCCACTTT.

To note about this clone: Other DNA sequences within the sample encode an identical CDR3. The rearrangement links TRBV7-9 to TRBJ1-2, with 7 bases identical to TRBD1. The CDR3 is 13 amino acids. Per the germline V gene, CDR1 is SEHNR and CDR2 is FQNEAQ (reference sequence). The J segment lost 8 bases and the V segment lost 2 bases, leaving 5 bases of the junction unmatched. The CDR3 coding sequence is TGTGCCAGCAGCTTACCAGGGGGTGAGGGCTACACCTTC. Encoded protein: CASSLPGGEGYTF.

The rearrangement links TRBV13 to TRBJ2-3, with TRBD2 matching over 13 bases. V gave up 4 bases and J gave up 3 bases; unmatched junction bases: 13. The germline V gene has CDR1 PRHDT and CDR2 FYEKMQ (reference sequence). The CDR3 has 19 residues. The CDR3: CASSSWTSGGLDGTDTQYF. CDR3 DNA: TGTGCCAGCAGCTCCTGGACTAGCGGGGGCCTCGACGGGACAGATACGCAGTATTTT.

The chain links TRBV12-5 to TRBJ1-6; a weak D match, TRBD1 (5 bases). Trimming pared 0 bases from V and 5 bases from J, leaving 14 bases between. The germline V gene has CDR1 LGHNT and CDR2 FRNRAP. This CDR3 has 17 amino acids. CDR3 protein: CASGLVPRGRDNSPLHF. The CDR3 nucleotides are TGTGCTAGTGGTTTGGTACCCCGCGGCAGGGATAATTCACCCCTCCACTTT.

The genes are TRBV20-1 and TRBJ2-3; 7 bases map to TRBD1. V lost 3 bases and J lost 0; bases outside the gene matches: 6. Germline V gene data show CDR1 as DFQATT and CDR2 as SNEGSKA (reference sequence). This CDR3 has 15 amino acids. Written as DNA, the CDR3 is TGCAGTGCTAGTCGGCCGACAGGGAGCACAGATACGCAGTATTTT. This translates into CSASRPTGSTDTQYF.

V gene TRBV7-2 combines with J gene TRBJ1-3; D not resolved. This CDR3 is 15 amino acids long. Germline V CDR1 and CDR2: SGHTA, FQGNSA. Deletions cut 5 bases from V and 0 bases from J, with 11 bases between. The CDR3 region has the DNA TGTGCCAGCAGCCGCGGAACCCCCTCTGGAAACACCATATATTTT. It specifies CASSRGTPSGNTIYF.

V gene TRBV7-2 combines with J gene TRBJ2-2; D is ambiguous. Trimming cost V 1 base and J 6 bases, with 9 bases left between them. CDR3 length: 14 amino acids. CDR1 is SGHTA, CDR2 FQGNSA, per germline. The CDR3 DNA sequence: TGTGCCAGCAGCTTAGAAACTTTTCCCGGGGAGCTGTTTTTT. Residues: CASSLETFPGELFF.